Shown below are 15 T cell receptor beta chains from a single sample sequenced in a study of blood T cell repertoires in COVID-19. Profiling relied on immunoSEQ multiplex PCR, and the TCRdb table lists in-frame clones only, not all of them. The table lists about 170,000 clones, more than 75% of them singletons, with 3.5% to 4.5% in the top ten. Material: peripheral blood. All receptors come from a young man with active or convalescent COVID-19.

The chain uses TRBV28 and TRBJ2-1, with 9 positions matching TRBD1. The germline V gene encodes CDR1 MDHEN and CDR2 SYDVKM. This CDR3 is built from 15 residues. V was pared by 4 bases and J by 4 bases, with 5 bases of the junction left unmatched. CDR3 nucleotide sequence: TGTGCCAGCAGTTCAACAGGGGGCGGTTACAATGAGCAGTTCTTC. Translated, it gives CASSSTGGGYNEQFF.

The chain couples TRBV5-4 to TRBJ1-4; 9 nucleotides agree with TRBD1. Germline CDR1 is SGHNT and CDR2 is YYREEE (reference sequence). V trimming: 2 bases; J trimming: 7 bases; junction bases outside the gene matches: 6. The CDR3 totals 15 residues. CDR3 loop: CASSFNDRGGEKLFF. CDR3 coding DNA: TGTGCCAGCAGCTTTAATGACAGGGGGGGTGAAAAACTGTTTTTT.

V gene TRBV28 combines with J gene TRBJ1-2, with TRBD1 matching 7 bases. CDR3 size: 17 residues. Germline lookup yields CDR1 MDHEN and CDR2 SYDVKM. J was trimmed by 0 bases and V by 7 bases; bases with no gene match: 14. This chain's CDR3 is CASTDLIRDSSNYGYTF. The CDR3, as DNA: TGTGCCAGCACAGATTTAATAAGGGACAGCTCTAACTATGGCTACACCTTC.

V and J are TRBV28 and TRBJ2-1, with 7 bases fitting TRBD2. The CDR3 has 14 residues. Germline V gives CDR1 MDHEN, CDR2 SYDVKM. V dropped 3 bases and J dropped 13; count of bases not matched to a gene: 12. The CDR3 region has the DNA TGTGCCAGCAGTTTGGCGGGTCCGGGACTAAATCAGTTCTTC. The encoded protein is CASSLAGPGLNQFF.

The chain links TRBV4-2 to TRBJ2-7; D not certain. Trimming cost V 1 base and J 6 bases, with 13 bases left between them. There are 14 residues in the CDR3. Germline V gene sequence: CDR1 LGHNA, CDR2 YNFKEQ. CDR3 region: CASSQGLQSGEQYF. CDR3 coding DNA: TGTGCCAGCAGCCAAGGGCTGCAGTCTGGCGAGCAGTACTTC.

The chain employs TRBV2 and TRBJ1-6, with D maybe TRBD1 (5 bases). Germline V gene data show CDR1 as SNHLY and CDR2 as FYNNEI. Trimming removed 3 bases at V and 7 bases at J, with 10 bases between. This CDR3 is 14 amino acids long. In nucleotides, the CDR3 is TGTGCCAGCAGTGACAGGGCGGAAAATTCACCCCTCCACTTT. It is translated as CASSDRAENSPLHF.

This clone was seen just once. V and J are TRBV5-4 and TRBJ2-7; D gene uncertain. The V end lost 4 bases, the J end lost 4 bases, and 15 bases lay between the germline ends. Looked up from germline, CDR1 is SGHNT and CDR2 is YYREEE (reference sequence). The CDR3 totals 14 residues. CDR3 DNA sequence: TGTGCCAGCAGCATCTCGACACTGCCATACGAGCAGTACTTC. Its translation is CASSISTLPYEQYF.

The rearrangement joins TRBV5-1 to TRBJ2-2, with 10 bases aligning to TRBD2. CDR3 length equals 18 residues. V was pared by 0 bases and J by 0 bases, with 5 bases of the junction left unmatched. Germline V CDR1 and CDR2: SGHRS, YFSETQ. CDR3 sequence (DNA): TGCGCCAGCAGCTTGGGCCTAGCGGGAGTGGCGAACACCGGGGAGCTGTTTTTT. This codes for CASSLGLAGVANTGELFF.

This rearrangement joins TRBV7-6 to TRBJ1-1; TRBD1 agrees at 8 bases. V lost 3 bases and J lost 3; bases outside the gene matches: 3. This CDR3 has 14 residues. The germline V gene encodes CDR1 SGHVS and CDR2 FNYEAQ. The CDR3 DNA sequence: TGTGCCAGCAGCTTCACAGGGGGGGACACTGAAGCTTTCTTT. Translation: CASSFTGGDTEAFF.

This rearrangement joins TRBV24-1 to TRBJ2-7; a weak D match, TRBD1 (6 bases). The germline CDR1 and CDR2 sequences are KGHDR and SFDVKD. Between the trimmed V and J ends, which lost 4 bases and 3 bases, there was a span of 6 bases. CDR3 length: 12 residues. The CDR3 sequence is CATSDRGYEQYF. As DNA, the CDR3 is TGTGCCACCAGTGACAGGGGCTACGAGCAGTACTTC.

The chain employs TRBV19 and TRBJ1-2, with 8 bases matching TRBD1. Germline V gene data show CDR1 as LNHDA and CDR2 as SQIVND (reference sequence). The V gene end was trimmed by 9 bases and the J gene end by 7 bases; junction bases not matched to a gene: 10. The CDR3 totals 13 residues. CDR3 nucleotides: TGTGCCAGCAGACCGGGACAGGCAAGTGGCTACACCTTC. The encoded protein is CASRPGQASGYTF.

This chain joins TRBV6-6 and TRBJ1-2, with D possibly matching TRBD1 (5 bases). V dropped 7 bases and J dropped 2 bases, with 11 bases sitting between them. Germline V gene lookup returns CDR1 MNHNY and CDR2 SVGAGI (reference sequence). The CDR3 totals 13 residues. The CDR3 nucleotides read TGTGCCAGCAACCCGACAGAAAACTATGGCTACACCTTC. It translates to CASNPTENYGYTF.

The CDR3 here is CASSFREYGTIYF. In DNA, the CDR3 is TGTGCCAGCAGCTTCCGCGAATACGGGACCATATATTTT. The rearrangement joins TRBV7-8 to TRBJ1-3; D is ambiguous. Per germline, CDR1 SGHVS and CDR2 FQNEAQ. V gave up 3 bases and J gave up 10 bases, with 13 bases separating them. This CDR3 comprises 13 residues.

The chain's CDR3 is CASKGQGPFFSEAFF. In DNA form, the CDR3 reads TGTGCCAGCAAAGGACAGGGACCCTTTTTCTCTGAAGCTTTCTTT. The chain joins TRBV6-5 to TRBJ1-1; 8 bases agree with TRBD1. Germline V gene data show CDR1 as MNHEY and CDR2 as SVGAGI. With 7 bases clipped from V and 6 bases from J, the junction kept 13 bases outside the gene matches. This CDR3 region has 15 residues.

The chain joins TRBV28 to TRBJ2-3; TRBD2 matches 8 bases. Germline V lookup: CDR1 MDHEN, CDR2 SYDVKM. V shed 7 bases, J shed 6 bases, and the junction held 15 bases outside the gene matches. CDR3 size: 16 residues. The CDR3 loop reads CASTTAGTSGADTQYF. CDR3 bases: TGTGCCAGCACCACCGCCGGGACTAGTGGGGCCGATACGCAGTATTTT.